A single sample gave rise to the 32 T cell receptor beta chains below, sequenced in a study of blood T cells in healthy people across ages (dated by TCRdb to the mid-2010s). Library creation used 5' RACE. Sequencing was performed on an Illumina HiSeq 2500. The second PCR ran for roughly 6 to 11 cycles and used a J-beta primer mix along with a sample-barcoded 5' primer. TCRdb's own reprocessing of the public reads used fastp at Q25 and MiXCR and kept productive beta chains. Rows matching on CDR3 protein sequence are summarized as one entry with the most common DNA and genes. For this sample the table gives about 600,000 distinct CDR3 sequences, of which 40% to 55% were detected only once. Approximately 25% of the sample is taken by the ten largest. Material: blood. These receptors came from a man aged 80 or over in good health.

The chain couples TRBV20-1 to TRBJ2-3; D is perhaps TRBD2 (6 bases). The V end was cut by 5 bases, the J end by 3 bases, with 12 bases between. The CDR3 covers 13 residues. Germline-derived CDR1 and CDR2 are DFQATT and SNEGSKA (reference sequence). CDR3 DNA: TGCAGTGCTCGACGGGGGTCGACAGATACGCAGTATTTT. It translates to CSARRGSTDTQYF.

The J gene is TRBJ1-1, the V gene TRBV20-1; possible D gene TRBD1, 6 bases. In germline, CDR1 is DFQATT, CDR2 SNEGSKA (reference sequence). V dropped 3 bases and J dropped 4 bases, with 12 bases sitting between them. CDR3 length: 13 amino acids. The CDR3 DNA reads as TGCAGTGCTAGGCCAAACAGGGTCACTGAAGCTTTCTTT. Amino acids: CSARPNRVTEAFF.

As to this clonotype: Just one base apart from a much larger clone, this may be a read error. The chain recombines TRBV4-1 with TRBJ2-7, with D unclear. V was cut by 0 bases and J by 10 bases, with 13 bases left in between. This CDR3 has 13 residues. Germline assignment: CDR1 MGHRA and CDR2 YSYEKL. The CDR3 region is CASSQDRGITQYF. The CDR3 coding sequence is TGCGCCAGCAGCCAAGATCGAGGAATTACCCAGTACTTC.

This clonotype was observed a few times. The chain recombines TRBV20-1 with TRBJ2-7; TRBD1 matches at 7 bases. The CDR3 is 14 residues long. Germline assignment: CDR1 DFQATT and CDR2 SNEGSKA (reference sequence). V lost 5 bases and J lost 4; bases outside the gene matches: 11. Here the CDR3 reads CSAPYDTGAYEQYF. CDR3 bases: TGCAGTGCTCCCTACGACACAGGGGCATACGAGCAGTACTTC.

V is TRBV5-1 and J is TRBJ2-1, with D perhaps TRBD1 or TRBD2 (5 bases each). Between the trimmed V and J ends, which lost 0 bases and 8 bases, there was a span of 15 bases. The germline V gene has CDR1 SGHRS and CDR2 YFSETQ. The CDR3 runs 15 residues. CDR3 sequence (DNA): TGCGCCAGCAGCTTGGTCTTCGGAGAGGGGCATGAGCAGTTCTTC. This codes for CASSLVFGEGHEQFF.

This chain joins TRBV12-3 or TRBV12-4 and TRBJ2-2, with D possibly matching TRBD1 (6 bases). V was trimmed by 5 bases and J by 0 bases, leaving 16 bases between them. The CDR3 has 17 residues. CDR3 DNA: TGTGCCAGCAGTCTAAAGACAGGAGTTCCGAACACCGGGGAGCTGTTTTTT. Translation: CASSLKTGVPNTGELFF.

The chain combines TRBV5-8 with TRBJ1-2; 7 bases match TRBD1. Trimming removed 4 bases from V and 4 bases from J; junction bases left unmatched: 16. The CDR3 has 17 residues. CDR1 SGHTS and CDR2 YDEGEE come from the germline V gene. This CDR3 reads CASSAGLQGGIGYGYTF. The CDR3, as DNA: TGTGCCAGCAGCGCCGGTCTACAAGGGGGCATCGGCTATGGCTACACCTTC. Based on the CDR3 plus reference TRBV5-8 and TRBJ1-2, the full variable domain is EAGVTQSPTHLIKTRGQQATLRCSPISGHTSVYWYQQALGLGLQFLLWYDEGEERNRGNFPPRFSGRQFPNYSSELNVNALELEDSALYLCASSAGLQGGIGYGYTFGSGTRLTVV.

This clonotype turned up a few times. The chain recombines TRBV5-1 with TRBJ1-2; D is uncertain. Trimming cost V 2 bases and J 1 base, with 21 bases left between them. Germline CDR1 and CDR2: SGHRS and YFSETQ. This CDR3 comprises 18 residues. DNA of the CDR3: TGCGCCAGCAGCTTCGAACATGGAGGGCTTGTTGGTAACTATGGCTACACCTTC. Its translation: CASSFEHGGLVGNYGYTF.

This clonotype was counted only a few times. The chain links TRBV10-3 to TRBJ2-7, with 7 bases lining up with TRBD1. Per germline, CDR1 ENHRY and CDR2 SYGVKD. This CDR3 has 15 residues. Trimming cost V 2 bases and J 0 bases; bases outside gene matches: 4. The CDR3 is CAISEPGQSSYEQYF. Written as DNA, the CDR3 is TGTGCCATCAGTGAGCCGGGACAGAGCTCCTACGAGCAGTACTTC.

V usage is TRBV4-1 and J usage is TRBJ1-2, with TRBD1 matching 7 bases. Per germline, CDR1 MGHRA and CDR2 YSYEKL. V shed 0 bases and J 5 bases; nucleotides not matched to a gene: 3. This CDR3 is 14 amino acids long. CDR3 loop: CASSQEGTAYGYTF. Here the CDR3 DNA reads TGCGCCAGCAGCCAAGAGGGGACAGCTTATGGCTACACCTTC.

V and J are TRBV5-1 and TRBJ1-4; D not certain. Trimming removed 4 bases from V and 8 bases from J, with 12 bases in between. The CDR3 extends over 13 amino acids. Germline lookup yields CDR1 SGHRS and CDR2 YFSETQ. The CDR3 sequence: CASSEWGWEKLFF. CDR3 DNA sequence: TGCGCCAGCAGCGAATGGGGTTGGGAAAAACTGTTTTTT.

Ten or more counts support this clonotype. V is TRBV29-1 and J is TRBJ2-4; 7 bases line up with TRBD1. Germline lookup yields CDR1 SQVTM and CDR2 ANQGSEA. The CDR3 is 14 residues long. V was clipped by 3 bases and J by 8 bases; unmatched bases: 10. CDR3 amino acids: CSVDPTGAGYIQYF. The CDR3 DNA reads TGCAGCGTTGACCCTACAGGGGCGGGTTACATTCAGTACTTC.

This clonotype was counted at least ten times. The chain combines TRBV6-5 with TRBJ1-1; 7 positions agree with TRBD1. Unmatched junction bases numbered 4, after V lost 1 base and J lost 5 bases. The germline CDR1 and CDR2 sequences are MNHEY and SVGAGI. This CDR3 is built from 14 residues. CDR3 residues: CASSYYRGGTEAFF. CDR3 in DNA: TGTGCCAGCAGTTACTACAGGGGAGGAACTGAAGCTTTCTTT.

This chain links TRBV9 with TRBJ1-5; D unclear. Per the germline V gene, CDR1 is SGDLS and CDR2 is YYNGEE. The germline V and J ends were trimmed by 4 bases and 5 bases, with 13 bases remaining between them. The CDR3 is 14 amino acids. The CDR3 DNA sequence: TGTGCCAGCAGCCAAGGCGACCCCTATCAGCCCCAGCATTTT. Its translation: CASSQGDPYQPQHF.

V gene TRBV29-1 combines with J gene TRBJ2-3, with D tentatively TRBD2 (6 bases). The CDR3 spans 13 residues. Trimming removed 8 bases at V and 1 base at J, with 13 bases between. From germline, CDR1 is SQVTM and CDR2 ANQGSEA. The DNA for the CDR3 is TGCAGCTCGGGACTTGGTGGCACAGATACGCAGTATTTT. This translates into CSSGLGGTDTQYF.

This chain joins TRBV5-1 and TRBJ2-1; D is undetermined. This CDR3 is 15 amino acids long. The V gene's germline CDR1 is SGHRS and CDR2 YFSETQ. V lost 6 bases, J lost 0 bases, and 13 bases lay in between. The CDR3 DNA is TGCGCCAGCAACTCGCGGCCAGACTCCTACAATGAGCAGTTCTTC. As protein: CASNSRPDSYNEQFF.

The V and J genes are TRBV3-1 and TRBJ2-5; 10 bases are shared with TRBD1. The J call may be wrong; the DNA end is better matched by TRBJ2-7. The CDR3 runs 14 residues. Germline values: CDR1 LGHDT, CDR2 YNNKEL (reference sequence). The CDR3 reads CASSTGQGTSEQYF. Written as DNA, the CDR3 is TGTGCCAGCAGCACGGGACAGGGGACTTCCGAGCAGTACTTC.

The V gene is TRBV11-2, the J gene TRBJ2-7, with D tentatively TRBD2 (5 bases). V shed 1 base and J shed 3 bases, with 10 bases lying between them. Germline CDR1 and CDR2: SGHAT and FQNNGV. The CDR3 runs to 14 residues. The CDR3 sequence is CASSLGGFYYEQYF. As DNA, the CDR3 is TGTGCCAGCAGCTTAGGAGGGTTCTACTACGAGCAGTACTTC.

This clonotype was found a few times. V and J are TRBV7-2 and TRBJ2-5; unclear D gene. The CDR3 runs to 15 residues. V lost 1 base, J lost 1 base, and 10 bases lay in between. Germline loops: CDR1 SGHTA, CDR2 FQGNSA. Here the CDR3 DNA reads TGTGCCAGCAGCTTAGAAGTAACCACCCAAGAGACCCAGTACTTC. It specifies CASSLEVTTQETQYF. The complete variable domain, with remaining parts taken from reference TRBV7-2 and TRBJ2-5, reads GAGVSQSPSNKVTEKGKDVELRCDPISGHTALYWYRQSLGQGLEFLIYFQGNSAPDKSGLPSDRFSAERTGGSVSTLTIQRTQQEDSAVYLCASSLEVTTQETQYFGPGTRLLVL.

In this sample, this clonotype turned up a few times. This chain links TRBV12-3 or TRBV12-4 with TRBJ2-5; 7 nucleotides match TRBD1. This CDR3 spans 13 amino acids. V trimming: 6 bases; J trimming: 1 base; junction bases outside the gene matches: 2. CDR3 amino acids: CASRTGSQETQYF. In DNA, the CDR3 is TGTGCCAGCAGGACAGGGAGCCAAGAGACCCAGTACTTC.

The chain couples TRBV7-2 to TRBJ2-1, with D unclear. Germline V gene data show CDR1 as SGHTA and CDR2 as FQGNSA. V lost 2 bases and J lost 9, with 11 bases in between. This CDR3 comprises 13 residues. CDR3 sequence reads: CASSLIAMSEQFF. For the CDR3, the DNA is TGTGCCAGCAGCTTAATCGCTATGAGTGAGCAGTTCTTC.

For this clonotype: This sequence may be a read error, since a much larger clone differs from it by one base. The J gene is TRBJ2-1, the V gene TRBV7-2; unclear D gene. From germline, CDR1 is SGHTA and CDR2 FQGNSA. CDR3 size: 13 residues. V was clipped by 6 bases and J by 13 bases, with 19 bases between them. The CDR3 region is CASSIESRETQFF. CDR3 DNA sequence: TGTGCCAGCAGTATCGAGTCCCGAGAGACCCAGTTCTTC.

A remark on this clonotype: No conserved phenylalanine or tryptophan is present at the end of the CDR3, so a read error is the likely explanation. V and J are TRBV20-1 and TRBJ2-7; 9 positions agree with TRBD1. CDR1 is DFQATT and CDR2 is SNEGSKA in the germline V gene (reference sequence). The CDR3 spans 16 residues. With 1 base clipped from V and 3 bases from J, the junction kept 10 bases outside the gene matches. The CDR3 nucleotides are TGCAGTGCTAGAGCAATGTACAGGGGGCGCGTCTACGAGCAGTACCTC. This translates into CSARAMYRGRVYEQYL.

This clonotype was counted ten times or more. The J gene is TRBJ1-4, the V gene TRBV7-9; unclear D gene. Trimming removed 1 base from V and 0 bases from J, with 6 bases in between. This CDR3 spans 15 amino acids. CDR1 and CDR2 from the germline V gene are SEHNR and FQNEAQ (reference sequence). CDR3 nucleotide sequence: TGTGCCAGCAGCTTAGGCGGCTCAACTAATGAAAAACTGTTTTTT. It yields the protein CASSLGGSTNEKLFF.

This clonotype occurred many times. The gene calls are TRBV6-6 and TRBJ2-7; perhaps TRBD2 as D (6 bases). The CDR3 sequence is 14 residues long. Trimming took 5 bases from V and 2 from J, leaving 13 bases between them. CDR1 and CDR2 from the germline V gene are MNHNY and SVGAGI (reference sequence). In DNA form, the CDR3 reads TGTGCCAGCAGTGCAAGGAGGGAACCCTACGAGCAGTACTTC. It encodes CASSARREPYEQYF.

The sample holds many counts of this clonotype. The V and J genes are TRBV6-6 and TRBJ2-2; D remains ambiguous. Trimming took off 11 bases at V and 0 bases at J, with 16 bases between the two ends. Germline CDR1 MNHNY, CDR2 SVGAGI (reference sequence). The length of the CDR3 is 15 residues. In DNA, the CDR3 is TGTGCCGTCCCGGACGGACCGACGAACACCGGGGAGCTGTTTTTT. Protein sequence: CAVPDGPTNTGELFF.

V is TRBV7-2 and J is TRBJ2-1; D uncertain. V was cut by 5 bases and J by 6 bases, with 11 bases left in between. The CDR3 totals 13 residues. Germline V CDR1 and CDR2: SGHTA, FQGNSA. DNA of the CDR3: TGTGCCAGCAGCCTAACGCGTAGCAATGAGCAGTTCTTC. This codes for CASSLTRSNEQFF.

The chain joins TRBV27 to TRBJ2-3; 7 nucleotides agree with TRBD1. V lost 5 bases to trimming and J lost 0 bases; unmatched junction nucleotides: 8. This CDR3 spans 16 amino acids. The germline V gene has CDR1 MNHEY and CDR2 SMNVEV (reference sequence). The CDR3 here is CASSQQGLFSTDTQYF. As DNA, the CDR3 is TGTGCCAGCAGTCAACAGGGGCTATTCAGCACAGATACGCAGTATTTT.

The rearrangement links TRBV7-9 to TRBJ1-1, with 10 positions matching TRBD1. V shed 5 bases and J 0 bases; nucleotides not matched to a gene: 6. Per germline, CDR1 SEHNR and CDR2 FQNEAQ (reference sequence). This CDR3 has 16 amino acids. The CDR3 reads CASSPRQGAVNTEAFF. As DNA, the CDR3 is TGTGCCAGCAGCCCCCGACAGGGGGCGGTGAACACTGAAGCTTTCTTT.

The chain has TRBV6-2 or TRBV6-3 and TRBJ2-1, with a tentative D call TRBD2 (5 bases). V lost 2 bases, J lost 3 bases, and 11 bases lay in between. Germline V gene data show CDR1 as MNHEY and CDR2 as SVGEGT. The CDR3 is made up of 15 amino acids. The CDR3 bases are TGTGCCAGCAGTTACGGAGGCAGTATCTACAATGAGCAGTTCTTC. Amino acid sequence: CASSYGGSIYNEQFF.

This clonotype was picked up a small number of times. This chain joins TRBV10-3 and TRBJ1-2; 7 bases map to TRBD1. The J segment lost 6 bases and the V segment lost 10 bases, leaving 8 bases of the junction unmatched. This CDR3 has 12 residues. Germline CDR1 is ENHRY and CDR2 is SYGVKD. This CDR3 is CATEQGPHGYTF. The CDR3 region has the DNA TGTGCCACCGAACAGGGGCCTCATGGCTACACCTTC.

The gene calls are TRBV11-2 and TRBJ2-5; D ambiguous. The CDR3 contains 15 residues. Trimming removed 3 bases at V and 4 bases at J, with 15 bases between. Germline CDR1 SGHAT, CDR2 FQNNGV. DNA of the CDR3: TGTGCCAGCAGCTTTTTTGGCCCCCGGCCAGAGACCCAGTACTTC. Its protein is CASSFFGPRPETQYF. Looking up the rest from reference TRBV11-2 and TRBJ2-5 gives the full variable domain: EAGVAQSPRYKIIEKRQSVAFWCNPISGHATLYWYQQILGQGPKLLIQFQNNGVVDDSQLPKDRFSAERLKGVDSTLKIQPAKLEDSAVYLCASSFFGPRPETQYFGPGTRLLVL.